The 32 T cell receptor beta chains below come from one sample, sequenced in a study of T cell responses to AZD1222 COVID-19 vaccine. Assay used: immunoSEQ multiplex PCR; TCRdb lists only in-frame clones, some missing. Altogether about 130,000 clones are present, about 86% being singletons, with the ten largest covering around 12%. This sample comprised peripheral blood, obtained on day 0 of AZD1222 vaccination. The origin of the receptors is an adult in good health.

V gene TRBV19 combines with J gene TRBJ1-3; 9 bases agree with TRBD1. CDR1 LNHDA and CDR2 SQIVND come from the germline V gene (reference sequence). J was trimmed by 0 bases and V by 8 bases; bases with no gene match: 8. This CDR3 is 16 amino acids long. CDR3 sequence reads: CASSTGGLISGNTIYF. CDR3 nucleotide sequence: TGTGCCAGTTCGACAGGGGGACTTATCTCTGGAAACACCATATATTTT.

The V gene is TRBV2, the J gene TRBJ2-1; D perhaps matches TRBD1 (5 bases). Germline CDR1 is SNHLY and CDR2 is FYNNEI. V was shortened by 7 bases and J by 0 bases, with 16 bases between the two germline ends. The CDR3 is 16 residues long. This CDR3 reads CASTIQQVGSYNEQFF. CDR3 bases: TGTGCCAGCACCATTCAACAGGTAGGCTCCTACAATGAGCAGTTCTTC.

CDR3 in amino acids: CATSRETGRGRRIETQYF. The CDR3, as DNA: TGTGCCACCAGCAGAGAAACAGGCAGGGGACGGCGCATCGAGACCCAGTACTTC. The rearrangement links TRBV15 to TRBJ2-5; D perhaps matches TRBD1 (6 bases). V lost 0 bases, J lost 5 bases, and 22 bases lay in between. The CDR3 loop spans 18 amino acids. Germline V CDR1 and CDR2: LNHNV, YYDKDF (reference sequence).

This clone was observed a handful of times. The chain uses TRBV2 and TRBJ1-5; D is unclear. CDR3 size: 14 residues. Trimming removed 2 bases at V and 0 bases at J, with 5 bases between. CDR1 and CDR2 (germline): SNHLY, FYNNEI. CDR3: CASSETSSNQPQHF. DNA of the CDR3: TGTGCCAGCAGTGAAACAAGTAGCAATCAGCCCCAGCATTTT.

This clone has a handful of counts. The genes are TRBV11-2 and TRBJ1-4; possibly TRBD1 for D (6 bases). The V gene's germline CDR1 is SGHAT and CDR2 FQNNGV. The V end was cut by 5 bases, the J end by 7 bases, with 17 bases between. This CDR3 is 15 amino acids long. This CDR3 reads CASSARGGLSEKLFF. The CDR3 nucleotides are TGTGCCAGCAGCGCGAGGGGGGGTCTAAGTGAAAAACTGTTTTTT. The complete variable domain, with remaining parts taken from reference TRBV11-2 and TRBJ1-4, reads EAGVAQSPRYKIIEKRQSVAFWCNPISGHATLYWYQQILGQGPKLLIQFQNNGVVDDSQLPKDRFSAERLKGVDSTLKIQPAKLEDSAVYLCASSARGGLSEKLFFGSGTQLSVL.

This clone was recorded once. The V call is TRBV5-1, the J call TRBJ2-7; D not resolved. Germline assignment: CDR1 SGHRS and CDR2 YFSETQ. V lost 7 bases, J lost 0 bases, and 14 bases lay in between. The CDR3 covers 14 residues. The CDR3 reads CASARQVSSYEQYF. The DNA for the CDR3 is TGCGCCAGCGCCAGGCAGGTTAGCTCCTACGAGCAGTACTTC.

The V call is TRBV13, the J call TRBJ2-3; 7 positions agree with TRBD2. V was pared by 5 bases and J by 3 bases, with 8 bases of the junction left unmatched. The CDR3 contains 15 residues. Germline loops: CDR1 PRHDT, CDR2 FYEKMQ (reference sequence). The CDR3 nucleotides read TGTGCCAGCAGCGCAGGTGCGGGAGTGACAGATACGCAGTATTTT. Translation: CASSAGAGVTDTQYF. The full variable domain, its missing parts supplied by reference TRBV13 and TRBJ2-3, is AAGVIQSPRHLIKEKRETATLKCYPIPRHDTVYWYQQGPGQDPQFLISFYEKMQSDKGSIPDRFSAQQFSDYHSELNMSSLELGDSALYFCASSAGAGVTDTQYFGPGTRLTVL.

The V call is TRBV11-1, the J call TRBJ1-1; D gene uncertain. The CDR3 sequence is 12 residues long. In germline, CDR1 is SGHAT, CDR2 FQDESV (reference sequence). V was cut by 2 bases and J by 2 bases, with 3 bases left in between. CDR3 DNA: TGTGCCAGCAGCTTAATAAACACTGAAGCTTTCTTT. Translating gives CASSLINTEAFF.

CDR3 bases: TGTGCCAGCAGCCAAGACAGGGTGGACGCTGAAGCTTTCTTT. Translated, it gives CASSQDRVDAEAFF. The chain carries TRBV3-1 (or the pseudogene TRBV3-2) and TRBJ1-1; tentative D call: TRBD1 (5 bases). The CDR3 contains 14 residues. V was cut by 0 bases and J by 6 bases, with 11 bases left in between. The germline CDR1 and CDR2 sequences are LGHDT and YNNKEL (reference sequence).

The rearrangement links TRBV11-2 to TRBJ2-7; 9 bases agree with TRBD2. CDR1 SGHAT and CDR2 FQNNGV come from the germline V gene. The CDR3 length is 15 residues. Trimming removed 4 bases from V and 5 bases from J; junction bases left unmatched: 9. Here the CDR3 DNA reads TGTGCCAGCAGCTCCCGTAGCGGGGGTCGCCACGAGCAGTACTTC. Translated: CASSSRSGGRHEQYF.

CDR3 protein: CASNKLAGTYNEQFF. The CDR3 DNA sequence: TGTGCCAGCAACAAACTAGCGGGGACCTACAATGAGCAGTTCTTC. V usage is TRBV7-2 and J usage is TRBJ2-1; 10 positions match TRBD2. CDR3 size: 15 residues. J lost 2 bases, V lost 7 bases, and 5 bases had no gene match. CDR1 and CDR2 (germline): SGHTA, FQGNSA.

V is TRBV18 and J is TRBJ2-2; D is unresolved. This CDR3 has 15 amino acids. Germline V CDR1 and CDR2: KGHSH, LQKENI. V was trimmed by 4 bases and J by 5 bases, leaving 14 bases between them. The CDR3 sequence: CASSRREEVTGELFF. The CDR3 nucleotides read TGTGCCAGCTCACGTCGAGAAGAAGTTACCGGGGAGCTGTTTTTT.

J is TRBJ2-1 and V is TRBV7-3; 8 nucleotides align to TRBD2. Germline V CDR1 and CDR2: SGHTA, FQGTGA. Unmatched junction bases numbered 2, after V lost 0 bases and J lost 4 bases. This CDR3 is 15 amino acids long. CDR3 DNA: TGTGCCAGCAGCTTAACGACTAGCGAGTACAATGAGCAGTTCTTC. Its protein product is CASSLTTSEYNEQFF. Supplemented by reference TRBV7-3 and TRBJ2-1, the full variable domain reads GAGVSQTPSNKVTEKGKYVELRCDPISGHTALYWYRQSLGQGPEFLIYFQGTGAADDSGLPNDRFFAVRPEGSVSTLKIQRTERGDSAVYLCASSLTTSEYNEQFFGPGTRLTVL.

This chain joins TRBV12-3 or TRBV12-4 and TRBJ2-5; unclear D gene. The ends were cut back, 4 bases at V and 5 bases at J, with 5 bases in the middle. The CDR3 consists of 11 residues. CDR3 amino acids: CASSYSETQYF. CDR3 bases: TGTGCCAGCAGTTATAGTGAGACCCAGTACTTC.

The chain is built from TRBV11-2 and TRBJ2-3; 11 nucleotides agree with TRBD2. J lost 2 bases, V lost 5 bases, and 15 bases had no gene match. The CDR3 is made up of 19 amino acids. CDR1 and CDR2 (germline): SGHAT, FQNNGV. CDR3 DNA sequence: TGTGCCAGCAGCCCGGGGCTAGCGGGGGGCCAGAAACTCACAGATACGCAGTATTTT. Translated, it gives CASSPGLAGGQKLTDTQYF.

This sequence joins TRBV3-1 (or the pseudogene TRBV3-2) and TRBJ2-2, with TRBD2 identical over 8 bases. This CDR3 is 15 amino acids long. CDR1 and CDR2 from the germline V gene are LGHDT and YNNKEL (reference sequence). V lost 0 bases and J lost 16; bases outside the gene matches: 13. In nucleotides, the CDR3 is TGTGCCAGCAGCCAAGATCAGGCTAGCGGGCCCCCGGGGTTTTTT. Translation: CASSQDQASGPPGFF.

In nucleotides, the CDR3 is TGTGCCAGCCACTCTTGGGAGAACACTGAAGCTTTCTTT. Translating it yields CASHSWENTEAFF. The chain uses TRBV18 and TRBJ1-1, with D unresolved. The CDR3 is made up of 13 amino acids. V lost 8 bases to trimming and J lost 1 base, with 11 bases between them. In germline, CDR1 is KGHSH, CDR2 LQKENI.

The chain employs TRBV9 and TRBJ2-3; 13 bases are shared with TRBD2. The ends lost 0 bases at V and 2 bases at J; junction bases unmatched: 9. Germline loops: CDR1 SGDLS, CDR2 YYNGEE. This CDR3 comprises 19 residues. In DNA, the CDR3 is TGTGCCAGCAGCGTAGAAGGATCGGGACTAGCGGGACCCACAGATACGCAGTATTTT. It encodes CASSVEGSGLAGPTDTQYF.

The CDR3 loop reads CASSLRQGGDTQYF. The CDR3 nucleotides read TGTGCCAGCAGCTTACGTCAGGGAGGGGATACGCAGTATTTT. This chain joins TRBV7-3 and TRBJ2-3, with TRBD2 matching over 7 bases. V dropped 2 bases and J dropped 6; count of bases not matched to a gene: 5. CDR1 and CDR2 from the germline V gene are SGHTA and FQGTGA. The CDR3 sequence is 14 residues long. Supplemented by reference TRBV7-3 and TRBJ2-3, the full variable domain reads GAGVSQTPSNKVTEKGKYVELRCDPISGHTALYWYRQSLGQGPEFLIYFQGTGAADDSGLPNDRFFAVRPEGSVSTLKIQRTERGDSAVYLCASSLRQGGDTQYFGPGTRLTVL.

The rearrangement joins TRBV6-1 to TRBJ2-3; the match to TRBD2 covers 12 bases. The CDR3 is 18 residues long. From germline, CDR1 is MNHNS and CDR2 SASEGT. Germline trimming cut 3 bases from V and 3 bases from J; bases unmatched to any gene: 10. CDR3 sequence reads: CASSDPSGGAGLTDTQYF. In DNA, the CDR3 is TGTGCCAGCAGTGATCCTAGCGGGGGGGCCGGTCTTACAGATACGCAGTATTTT.

This clone appeared a single time. The rearrangement links TRBV29-1 to TRBJ2-2; D uncertain. CDR1 and CDR2 (germline): SQVTM, ANQGSEA. The CDR3 loop spans 12 amino acids. The germline V and J ends were trimmed by 3 bases and 5 bases, with 7 bases remaining between them. CDR3 nucleotides: TGCAGCGTTGATGGGGATACCGGGGAGCTGTTTTTT. This codes for CSVDGDTGELFF.

This rearrangement joins TRBV5-8 to TRBJ2-7; D perhaps matches TRBD1 (6 bases). This CDR3 is built from 15 residues. V shed 0 bases and J shed 3 bases, with 13 bases lying between them. The V gene's germline CDR1 is SGHTS and CDR2 YDEGEE. CDR3 sequence reads: CASSLGRTEFYEQYF. The CDR3 DNA follows: TGTGCCAGCAGCTTGGGAAGGACAGAGTTCTACGAGCAGTACTTC. Variable domain in full (rest from reference TRBV5-8 and TRBJ2-7): EAGVTQSPTHLIKTRGQQATLRCSPISGHTSVYWYQQALGLGLQFLLWYDEGEERNRGNFPPRFSGRQFPNYSSELNVNALELEDSALYLCASSLGRTEFYEQYFGPGTRLTVT.

This clone appeared a single time. This chain joins TRBV4-3 and TRBJ1-4, with D perhaps matching TRBD1 (5 bases). Trimming removed 0 bases at V and 7 bases at J, with 15 bases between. The CDR3 runs to 16 residues. Germline assignment: CDR1 LGHNA and CDR2 YSLEER. In DNA, the CDR3 is TGCGCCAGCAGCCAAGATTCTTCAGGGCAGGCTGAAAAACTGTTTTTT. Translated, it gives CASSQDSSGQAEKLFF.

V usage is TRBV24-1 and J usage is TRBJ1-5; 7 nucleotides align to TRBD1. The V segment lost 0 bases and the J segment 3 bases; nucleotides outside the gene matches: 4. Germline V CDR1 and CDR2: KGHDR, SFDVKD. The CDR3 length is 16 residues. This chain's CDR3 is CATSDLRTGVNQPQHF. CDR3 DNA: TGTGCCACCAGTGATTTGCGGACAGGAGTCAATCAGCCCCAGCATTTT.

This clone was recorded only once. The rearrangement uses TRBV6-2 or TRBV6-3 and TRBJ1-6, with a possible D match to TRBD1 (5 bases). The ends were cut back, 2 bases at V and 9 bases at J, with 14 bases in the middle. The CDR3 consists of 15 residues. The germline V gene has CDR1 MNHEY and CDR2 SVGEGT. In nucleotides, the CDR3 is TGTGCCAGCAGTTACGGCGTCAGGGTGGGTTCACCCCTCCACTTT. This gives the protein CASSYGVRVGSPLHF.

The table lists this clone with a count of one. This chain connects TRBV5-1 to TRBJ2-7, with 8 bases aligning to TRBD2. Germline V gene data show CDR1 as SGHRS and CDR2 as YFSETQ. The ends lost 5 bases at V and 3 bases at J; junction bases unmatched: 10. The CDR3 contains 15 residues. The DNA of the CDR3 is TGCGCCAGCAGTGCAGAAGCGGGAGTTGGCTACGAGCAGTACTTC. It translates to CASSAEAGVGYEQYF.

The chain links TRBV19 to TRBJ2-3; 8 positions match TRBD2. Germline-derived CDR1 and CDR2 are LNHDA and SQIVND (reference sequence). V shed 3 bases and J 0 bases; nucleotides not matched to a gene: 14. This CDR3 spans 19 amino acids. The CDR3 nucleotides are TGTGCCAGTAGTATGAGGTCGGCGGGGGGTACATCTAGCACAGATACGCAGTATTTT. Amino acids: CASSMRSAGGTSSTDTQYF.

The chain links TRBV4-1 to TRBJ2-7, with a possible D match to TRBD1 (6 bases). The V gene lost 4 bases and the J gene lost 1 base, with 17 bases spanning the gap. CDR3 length: 16 residues. Germline V gives CDR1 MGHRA, CDR2 YSYEKL. CDR3 in DNA: TGCGCCAGCAGCCCTGCAGGACAGCCTCGGTCCTACGAGCAGTACTTC. This encodes CASSPAGQPRSYEQYF.

The chain recombines TRBV6-1 with TRBJ1-6; D possibly corresponds to TRBD1 (5 bases). The CDR3 runs to 14 residues. Germline V gene lookup returns CDR1 MNHNS and CDR2 SASEGT. V was trimmed by 2 bases and J by 8 bases, leaving 10 bases between them. CDR3 DNA sequence: TGTGCCAGCAGTGAACAGGGTTGGGATTCACCCCTCCACTTT. Amino acids: CASSEQGWDSPLHF.

V is TRBV3-1 (or the pseudogene TRBV3-2) and J is TRBJ2-7; 9 bases are shared with TRBD1. CDR1 is LGHDT, CDR2 YNNKEL, per germline (reference sequence). With V trimmed by 2 bases and J by 6 bases, 8 bases remained unmatched. The CDR3 length is 15 residues. The DNA of the CDR3 is TGTGCCAGCAGCCAACCGACAGGGGGGATCGTCGAGCAGTACTTC. This gives the protein CASSQPTGGIVEQYF.

The chain employs TRBV29-1 and TRBJ1-2; 9 bases are a match to TRBD1. Trimming cost V 6 bases and J 14 bases; bases outside gene matches: 10. Germline V gene lookup returns CDR1 SQVTM and CDR2 ANQGSEA. The length of the CDR3 is 11 residues. For the CDR3, the DNA is TGCAGCGTCTTACGGGACAGGGTGTGTACCTTC. Its protein product is CSVLRDRVCTF.

The rearrangement uses TRBV5-8 and TRBJ1-1; 7 positions match TRBD1. Per germline, CDR1 SGHTS and CDR2 YDEGEE. The CDR3 has 14 amino acids. J gave up 8 bases and V 4 bases, and 11 bases lay outside the gene matches. CDR3 sequence: CASSADRTNREAFF. The CDR3 nucleotides read TGTGCCAGCAGCGCGGACAGGACGAACAGGGAAGCTTTCTTT.